This T cell receptor (beta chain) was captured by sequencing in a study of T cell repertoires in cytomegalovirus infection. Overall study: Recently described HLA-C-restricted plus well-studied HLA-B-restricted CMV epitopes were used. General study findings and limits: HLA-C-restricted TCR beta clonotypes specific for CMV led the ex vivo response.

TCRdb reprocessed the reads via MiXCR and lists one record per CDR3 protein. The top ten hold 52% of the sample, which has about 150,000 distinct CDR3 sequences, more than 25% seen once. This CDR3 has 13 amino acids. The trim removed 0 bases at V and 7 bases at J, leaving 2 bases unmatched. Germline V gene data show CDR1 as MNHEY and CDR2 as SVGAGI. Notes on this clonotype: Its target is unknown.

The chain carries TRBV6-5 and TRBJ1-1, with 7 bases aligning to TRBD1. The source is a human donor in good health (CMV status not recorded). Some clones in this sample may be carry-over from other donors' samples. The sequences come from CD8+ T cells from cultured PBMCs, collected from culture after CMV antigen stimulation. The chain's CDR3 is CASSYSDRHEAFF. DNA of the CDR3: TGTGCCAGCAGTTACTCGGACAGGCATGAAGCTTTCTTT.